These 32 T cell receptor beta chains were sequenced from one sample in a study of blood T cell repertoires in COVID-19. TCRdb's table, derived via immunoSEQ multiplex PCR, lists solely in-frame clones and lacks some. The repertoire holds 280,000 or so clones, with less than 85% as singletons. Source material: PBMCs or T cells enriched from blood (not recorded which). These receptors all come from a woman aged 45-65 years who had recovered from COVID-19.

This clone was found a few times. This chain uses TRBV19 with TRBJ1-3; a weak D match, TRBD1 (5 bases). Germline-derived CDR1 and CDR2 are LNHDA and SQIVND (reference sequence). V lost 3 bases and J 4 bases, leaving 13 bases between the germline ends. This CDR3 has 15 residues. As DNA, the CDR3 is TGTGCCAGTAGTATCCGAGAGACAGAAGGAAACACCATATATTTT. Translation: CASSIRETEGNTIYF. Combining the CDR3 with reference TRBV19 and TRBJ1-3 gives the whole variable domain DGGITQSPKYLFRKEGQNVTLSCEQNLNHDAMYWYRQDPGQGLRLIYYSQIVNDFQKGDIAEGYSVSREKKESFPLTVTSAQKNPTAFYLCASSIRETEGNTIYFGEGSWLTVV.

The gene calls are TRBV27 and TRBJ1-6, with a possible D match to TRBD1 (5 bases). V dropped 10 bases and J dropped 5 bases, with 15 bases sitting between them. Germline lookup yields CDR1 MNHEY and CDR2 SMNVEV (reference sequence). There are 14 residues in the CDR3. In DNA, the CDR3 is TGTGCCACCAGACAGCTCCAAGATAATTCACCCCTCCACTTT. Encoded protein: CATRQLQDNSPLHF.

V usage is TRBV7-8 and J usage is TRBJ1-5, with 8 bases aligning to TRBD1. The CDR3 spans 16 residues. From germline, CDR1 is SGHVS and CDR2 FQNEAQ. The V segment lost 4 bases and the J segment 5 bases; nucleotides outside the gene matches: 10. Written as DNA, the CDR3 is TGTGCCAGCAGCTCGACTCGACAGGGGACCGATCAGCCCCAGCATTTT. This sequence encodes CASSSTRQGTDQPQHF.

The rearrangement joins TRBV19 to TRBJ1-6, with 8 bases identical to TRBD1. CDR3 size: 17 residues. In germline, CDR1 is LNHDA, CDR2 SQIVND (reference sequence). With 5 bases clipped from V and 3 bases from J, the junction kept 9 bases outside the gene matches. In nucleotides, the CDR3 is TGTGCCAGTAGTGGCCCCCCAGGACAGGGCTATAATTCACCCCTCCACTTT. Protein sequence: CASSGPPGQGYNSPLHF. The complete variable domain, with remaining parts taken from reference TRBV19 and TRBJ1-6, reads DGGITQSPKYLFRKEGQNVTLSCEQNLNHDAMYWYRQDPGQGLRLIYYSQIVNDFQKGDIAEGYSVSREKKESFPLTVTSAQKNPTAFYLCASSGPPGQGYNSPLHFGNGTRLTVT.

This clone appeared many times. The chain links TRBV5-4 to TRBJ1-1; D is possibly TRBD1 (6 bases). Germline-derived CDR1 and CDR2 are SGHNT and YYREEE (reference sequence). Deletions cut 2 bases from V and 7 bases from J, with 9 bases between. The CDR3 runs 12 residues. CDR3 DNA: TGTGCCAGCAGCTTTGGACAGATTGAAGCTTTCTTT. Its protein is CASSFGQIEAFF.

This chain connects TRBV10-1 to TRBJ2-1, with TRBD1 matching 10 bases. Per the germline V gene, CDR1 is WNHNN and CDR2 is SYGVQD (reference sequence). CDR3 length: 14 residues. V lost 6 bases, J lost 7 bases, and 6 bases stayed unmatched. CDR3 residues: CASSRDRGKNEQFF. As DNA, the CDR3 is TGCGCCAGCAGCCGGGACAGGGGAAAAAATGAGCAGTTCTTC.

In its sample, this clone was seen once. This chain uses TRBV29-1 with TRBJ2-5; a weak D match, TRBD2 (6 bases). The CDR3 has 16 residues. CDR1 and CDR2 (germline): SQVTM, ANQGSEA. Between the trimmed V and J ends, which lost 2 bases and 2 bases, there was a span of 18 bases. The CDR3 bases are TGCAGCGTTGAAATTTTGAGGTGGAGGGTACAAGAGACCCAGTACTTC. Amino acid sequence: CSVEILRWRVQETQYF.

CDR3 sequence (DNA): TGTGCCAGTAGTATTCGGATACAGGAAAGATTCGGAAACACCATATATTTT. The encoded protein is CASSIRIQERFGNTIYF. The chain is built from TRBV19 and TRBJ1-3, with D tentatively TRBD1 (5 bases). Looked up from germline, CDR1 is LNHDA and CDR2 is SQIVND (reference sequence). With 3 bases removed from V and 4 bases from J, the gap between germline ends came to 19 bases. The length of the CDR3 is 17 residues.

The chain employs TRBV5-6 and TRBJ2-7; D is unclear. Germline V lookup: CDR1 SGHDT, CDR2 YYEEEE. This CDR3 region has 11 residues. V was trimmed by 3 bases and J by 3 bases, leaving 4 bases between them. The CDR3 bases are TGTGCCAGCAGCTCCGTCTACGAGCAGTACTTC. Translating it yields CASSSVYEQYF.

The chain links TRBV19 to TRBJ1-5; D is possibly TRBD1 (5 bases). V was clipped by 4 bases and J by 0 bases, with 10 bases between them. The V gene's germline CDR1 is LNHDA and CDR2 SQIVND (reference sequence). The CDR3 covers 15 residues. CDR3 loop: CASSTGHPSNQPQHF. The CDR3 coding sequence is TGTGCCAGTAGTACCGGACACCCTAGCAATCAGCCCCAGCATTTT.

The chain links TRBV20-1 to TRBJ1-2; D unclear. This CDR3 is built from 10 residues. The V gene's germline CDR1 is DFQATT and CDR2 SNEGSKA (reference sequence). The V end lost 7 bases, the J end lost 0 bases, and 3 bases lay between the germline ends. The CDR3 DNA follows: TGCAGTGGAGCTAACTATGGCTACACCTTC. This translates into CSGANYGYTF.

This chain connects TRBV30 to TRBJ1-5; a possible D gene is TRBD1 (5 bases). Trimming removed 2 bases from V and 7 bases from J, with 12 bases in between. The CDR3 is 13 amino acids. CDR1 and CDR2 from the germline V gene are GTSNPN and SVGIG (reference sequence). CDR3 in amino acids: CAWSPGPGQPQHF. The CDR3 nucleotides read TGTGCCTGGAGTCCAGGGCCGGGCCAGCCCCAGCATTTT.

This chain joins TRBV6-4 and TRBJ1-6; D is perhaps TRBD1 (6 bases). CDR3 size: 16 residues. The germline V gene encodes CDR1 MRHNA and CDR2 SNTAGT. V was pared by 6 bases and J by 0 bases, with 12 bases between. Here the CDR3 DNA reads TGTGCCAGCAGAAGACAGGCAAGCTCCTATAATTCACCCCTCCACTTT. Translated: CASRRQASSYNSPLHF.

This clone was detected a few times. This chain uses TRBV30 with TRBJ2-7, with 7 nucleotides matching TRBD2. The germline V gene has CDR1 GTSNPN and CDR2 SVGIG (reference sequence). This CDR3 has 14 residues. V dropped 0 bases and J dropped 5; count of bases not matched to a gene: 7. This CDR3 reads CAWSVGGSSDEQYF. DNA of the CDR3: TGTGCCTGGAGTGTTGGCGGGAGTAGCGACGAGCAGTACTTC. Combining the CDR3 with reference TRBV30 and TRBJ2-7 gives the whole variable domain SQTIHQWPATLVQPVGSPLSLECTVEGTSNPNLYWYRQAAGRGLQLLFYSVGIGQISSEVPQNLSASRPQDRQFILSSKKLLLSDSGFYLCAWSVGGSSDEQYFGPGTRLTVT.

CDR3 sequence: CASSVGVNGRQETQYF. CDR3 DNA sequence: TGTGCCAGCAGCGTAGGTGTCAATGGCAGACAAGAGACCCAGTACTTC. The V call is TRBV9, the J call TRBJ2-5, with unresolved D. The CDR3 length is 16 residues. V lost 0 bases to trimming and J lost 2 bases, with 14 bases between them. Germline CDR1 and CDR2: SGDLS and YYNGEE.

The J gene is TRBJ1-6, the V gene TRBV3-1 (or the pseudogene TRBV3-2); no clear D. Germline V gene data show CDR1 as LGHDT and CDR2 as YNNKEL (reference sequence). Trimming left V 0 bases short and J 8 bases short, with 8 bases between. The CDR3 runs to 14 residues. The CDR3 loop is CASSQDGSHSPLHF. The CDR3 coding sequence is TGTGCCAGCAGCCAAGACGGGAGCCATTCACCCCTCCACTTT.

V and J are TRBV3-1 (or the pseudogene TRBV3-2) and TRBJ1-3; D gene ambiguous. CDR1 LGHDT and CDR2 YNNKEL come from the germline V gene (reference sequence). The V end lost 4 bases, the J end lost 7 bases, and 11 bases lay between the germline ends. This CDR3 region has 13 residues. The DNA for the CDR3 is TGTGCCAGCAGCCCACTGAGGTGGAACACCATATATTTT. Protein product: CASSPLRWNTIYF.

The V and J genes are TRBV12-3 or TRBV12-4 and TRBJ2-7, with D tentatively TRBD1 (5 bases). The length of the CDR3 is 13 residues. Between the trimmed V and J ends, which lost 4 bases and 2 bases, there was a span of 9 bases. The CDR3 DNA sequence: TGTGCCAGCAGTTCGCGACAGACCTACGAGCAGTACTTC. It encodes CASSSRQTYEQYF.

The chain joins TRBV29-1 to TRBJ1-4, with a weak D call TRBD1 (6 bases). V lost 3 bases and J 5 bases, leaving 10 bases between the germline ends. CDR3 size: 13 residues. Germline V gene data show CDR1 as SQVTM and CDR2 as ANQGSEA. CDR3 coding DNA: TGCAGCGTTGAGATGGGGACAAATGAAAAACTGTTTTTT. Translating it yields CSVEMGTNEKLFF.

V and J are TRBV6-5 and TRBJ2-1, with 9 bases aligning to TRBD2. This CDR3 contains 15 residues. V was clipped by 6 bases and J by 8 bases; unmatched bases: 11. Germline CDR1 reads MNHEY; CDR2 reads SVGAGI. The DNA of the CDR3 is TGTGCCAGCAGCTCTACCGGGACTAGCTTCGATGAGCAGTTCTTC. The encoded protein is CASSSTGTSFDEQFF.

The gene calls are TRBV19 and TRBJ1-5; no clear D gene. Trimming removed 6 bases from V and 0 bases from J, with 12 bases in between. The CDR3 totals 15 residues. The germline V gene has CDR1 LNHDA and CDR2 SQIVND (reference sequence). Here the CDR3 reads CASSLRDYSNQPQHF. CDR3 in DNA: TGTGCCAGTAGCCTGAGGGATTATAGCAATCAGCCCCAGCATTTT.

This clone was found once. The chain links TRBV5-1 to TRBJ2-5; 8 bases are a match to TRBD2. J was trimmed by 2 bases and V by 1 base; bases with no gene match: 7. This CDR3 has 16 amino acids. Germline values: CDR1 SGHRS, CDR2 YFSETQ. In DNA, the CDR3 is TGCGCCAGCAGCTTGTGGTCTAGCGGGCCACAAGAGACCCAGTACTTC. It translates to CASSLWSSGPQETQYF.

The chain recombines TRBV29-1 with TRBJ1-1; D ambiguous. Trimming cost V 4 bases and J 0 bases, with 12 bases left between them. The CDR3 is 14 amino acids. Looked up from germline, CDR1 is SQVTM and CDR2 is ANQGSEA. CDR3 sequence: CSVGLGEMNTEAFF. The CDR3 coding sequence is TGCAGCGTTGGTTTGGGAGAAATGAACACTGAAGCTTTCTTT.

The rearrangement uses TRBV6-5 and TRBJ1-4, with D unclear. Germline lookup yields CDR1 MNHEY and CDR2 SVGAGI. The CDR3 length is 15 residues. The germline V and J ends were trimmed by 6 bases and 3 bases, with 14 bases remaining between them. In DNA, the CDR3 is TGTGCCAGCAGCGAGGGCAGTATGGCTAATGAAAAACTGTTTTTT. Translated: CASSEGSMANEKLFF.

This CDR3 is CASSVGGGGGHEQFF. For the CDR3, the DNA is TGTGCCAGCAGCGTAGGTGGCGGGGGAGGACATGAGCAGTTCTTC. The rearrangement links TRBV9 to TRBJ2-1; TRBD2 matches at 7 bases. Germline trimming cut 0 bases from V and 8 bases from J; bases unmatched to any gene: 8. Germline lookup yields CDR1 SGDLS and CDR2 YYNGEE. This CDR3 spans 15 amino acids.

This chain connects TRBV7-2 to TRBJ1-4, with D tentatively TRBD1 (5 bases). Deletions cut 5 bases from V and 10 bases from J, with 17 bases between. The CDR3 extends over 14 amino acids. Germline CDR1 reads SGHTA; CDR2 reads FQGNSA. The CDR3 DNA sequence: TGTGCCAGCAGCCCCCGACAGACAGTCGGAAAACTGTTTTTT. The encoded protein is CASSPRQTVGKLFF.

V is TRBV4-1 and J is TRBJ2-7; TRBD2 agrees at 10 bases. There are 15 residues in the CDR3. In germline, CDR1 is MGHRA, CDR2 YSYEKL. With V trimmed by 0 bases and J by 3 bases, 2 bases remained unmatched. CDR3 region: CASSQDASGSYEQYF. In DNA, the CDR3 is TGCGCCAGCAGCCAAGATGCTAGCGGGAGCTACGAGCAGTACTTC.

The sample holds many counts of this clone. The gene calls are TRBV5-6 and TRBJ1-2; 8 nucleotides match TRBD1. This CDR3 has 14 residues. Looked up from germline, CDR1 is SGHDT and CDR2 is YYEEEE. V shed 3 bases, J shed 4 bases, and the junction held 5 bases outside the gene matches. This CDR3 reads CASSSPTGGYGYTF. The CDR3 DNA is TGTGCCAGCAGCTCTCCTACAGGGGGCTATGGCTACACCTTC.

The V and J genes are TRBV5-1 and TRBJ1-3; tentatively, D is TRBD1 (6 bases). This CDR3 contains 15 residues. Trimming shortened V by 3 bases and J by 6 bases, and 16 bases separated the two germline ends. Germline CDR1 and CDR2: SGHRS and YFSETQ. The CDR3 DNA is TGCGCCAGCAGCTCGGATAGACAGGTTGCAAACACCATATATTTT. Translating gives CASSSDRQVANTIYF.

V usage is TRBV3-1 (or the pseudogene TRBV3-2) and J usage is TRBJ2-2; TRBD2 matches 10 bases. The CDR3 is 17 amino acids. V lost 5 bases to trimming and J lost 1 base; unmatched junction nucleotides: 7. Germline V gene sequence: CDR1 LGHDT, CDR2 YNNKEL (reference sequence). CDR3 protein: CASSSYLAGENTGELFF. CDR3 DNA: TGTGCCAGCAGCAGTTACCTAGCGGGGGAGAACACCGGGGAGCTGTTTTTT.

In the case of this clone: Other DNA sequences in this sample translate to the same CDR3. J is TRBJ1-5 and V is TRBV19; D gene uncertain. There are 13 residues in the CDR3. Germline assignment: CDR1 LNHDA and CDR2 SQIVND (reference sequence). The V and J ends lost 2 bases and 4 bases respectively, with 6 bases between them. CDR3 bases: TGTGCCAGTAGTATATCGGGGAATCAGCCCCAGCATTTT. This codes for CASSISGNQPQHF.

The V call is TRBV7-6, the J call TRBJ1-1, with D hard to call. CDR1 and CDR2 from the germline V gene are SGHVS and FNYEAQ. CDR3 size: 13 residues. V gave up 4 bases and J gave up 0 bases, with 6 bases separating them. The CDR3 sequence is CASSYGVNTEAFF. CDR3 bases: TGTGCCAGCAGCTACGGGGTGAACACTGAAGCTTTCTTT.